This T cell receptor (beta chain) was observed in a study of shared clonotypes between healthy human individuals. General study findings and limits: Though the depth was large, rarefaction showed that sorted-subset sequencing was incomplete.

Methods used by the authors: Junction-only sequences without quality scores came from ImmunoSEQ, so filtering differed. The data were produced by immunoSEQ multiplex PCR, yet TCRdb's version contains in-frame clones alone and is incomplete. Clone size and V and J calls were adopted from that table, with D and trimming inferred from the DNA. The sample includes about 680,000 clones, about 91% seen only once; the top ten take 24%. In the naive CD8 group, cells lacked CD45RO and were positively selected for CCR7, so terminally differentiated effector memory CD45RA+ cells were left out. In regard to this clone: As yet, its antigen is unknown.

The sample was naive CD8+ T cells sorted from blood. The TCR was taken from a man in his thirties or forties in good health.

In nucleotides, the CDR3 is TGCGCCTCCGGGACAGGGACCTTCATCTTCACAGATACGCAGTATTTT. Its translation: CASGTGTFIFTDTQYF. The rearrangement uses TRBV5-1 and TRBJ2-3; 9 nucleotides agree with TRBD1. The CDR3 is 16 residues long. Germline CDR1 reads SGHRS; CDR2 reads YFSETQ. V was pared by 10 bases and J by 2 bases, with 14 bases of the junction left unmatched.